These 32 T cell receptor beta chains were all obtained from the same sample, sequenced in a study of T-cell reconstitution after alpha-beta-depleted transplantation in children. The TCRbeta library was prepared with unique molecular identifiers. TCRdb called the PCR reads again in MiXCR, with one record for every CDR3 protein. Seen here are around 580,000 distinct CDR3 sequences, approximately 22% observed once, and the top ten hold roughly an eighth. The sequences come from PBMCs, mostly from graft donor cells, collected 360 days after TCRalphabeta/CD19-depleted stem cell transplant. The source of these receptors is a boy under three years old who had a stem cell transplant for acute myeloid leukemia, so the T cells may come from the graft donor.

Remarks on this clonotype: A much larger clonotype is one base distant, so this may be a read error. CDR3 DNA: TGCAGCGTTCGACATGGGAATCATCCCCAGCATTTT. Protein product: CSVRHGNHPQHF. The V call is TRBV29-1, the J call TRBJ1-5; D is unresolved. The CDR3 loop spans 12 amino acids. Germline loops: CDR1 SQVTM, CDR2 ANQGSEA.

The V and J genes are TRBV24-1 and TRBJ2-3; 8 nucleotides align to TRBD2. Losses at the gene ends were 3 bases for V and 1 base for J; bases not matched to a gene: 5. The CDR3 is 16 amino acids. The germline CDR1 and CDR2 sequences are KGHDR and SFDVKD. CDR3 residues: CATSDGYGGGTDTQYF. Written as DNA, the CDR3 is TGTGCCACCAGTGATGGCTACGGGGGGGGCACAGATACGCAGTATTTT.

V usage is TRBV5-5 and J usage is TRBJ1-1; 10 positions agree with TRBD1. The CDR3 runs to 14 residues. CDR1 and CDR2 from the germline V gene are SGHKS and YYEKEE (reference sequence). Trimming removed 3 bases from V and 5 bases from J; junction bases left unmatched: 4. Here the CDR3 DNA reads TGTGCCAGCAGCTCCGGGACAGGGGTTACTGAAGCTTTCTTT. Its protein is CASSSGTGVTEAFF.

This clonotype was observed a few times. This chain links TRBV25-1 with TRBJ1-4; D gene uncertain. V was pared by 1 base and J by 8 bases, with 14 bases between. The CDR3 totals 15 residues. Germline CDR1 is MGHDK and CDR2 is SYGVNS. CDR3 sequence: CASSESVSRNEKLFF. The CDR3 DNA reads as TGTGCCAGCAGTGAATCGGTCAGCCGTAACGAAAAACTGTTTTTT.

Worth noting for this clonotype: With a much larger clone just one base away, this may be a read error. The gene calls are TRBV2 and TRBJ2-7; D is unresolved. With 2 bases removed from V and 6 bases from J, the gap between germline ends came to 2 bases. CDR3 length: 10 residues. Germline V gene data show CDR1 as SNHLY and CDR2 as FYNNEI. The CDR3 DNA sequence: TGTGCCAGCAGTGAAATCGAGCAGTACGTC. Translating it yields CASSEIEQYV.

This clonotype was detected only a few times. The chain joins TRBV5-6 to TRBJ2-5, with TRBD1 matching 8 bases. Germline V lookup: CDR1 SGHDT, CDR2 YYEEEE. V was pared by 6 bases and J by 0 bases, with 7 bases of the junction left unmatched. The CDR3 has 15 amino acids. CDR3 protein: CASTDLDRDQETQYF. CDR3 DNA sequence: TGTGCCAGCACCGACTTGGACAGGGACCAAGAGACCCAGTACTTC.

This clonotype was observed at least ten times. The chain is built from TRBV29-1 and TRBJ2-1, with a tentative D call TRBD1 (6 bases). The CDR3 runs 17 residues. Germline values: CDR1 SQVTM, CDR2 ANQGSEA. V lost 2 bases to trimming and J lost 0 bases, with 17 bases between them. The CDR3, as DNA: TGCAGCGTTGAACCCCAGGGACATTTTAACTCCTACAATGAGCAGTTCTTC. Its translation: CSVEPQGHFNSYNEQFF.

J is TRBJ1-2 and V is TRBV5-1; 9 bases agree with TRBD1. The CDR3 has 15 residues. V lost 2 bases to trimming and J lost 5 bases; unmatched junction nucleotides: 7. Per germline, CDR1 SGHRS and CDR2 YFSETQ. As DNA, the CDR3 is TGCGCCAGCAGCTTTTCCTGGACAGGGGCGTATGGCTACACCTTC. Its protein product is CASSFSWTGAYGYTF.

This CDR3 is CASSLQGIYTEAFF. The CDR3, as DNA: TGTGCCAGCAGCTTACAGGGGATCTACACTGAAGCTTTCTTT. This chain links TRBV11-2 with TRBJ1-1, with a weak D call TRBD1 (6 bases). The germline V gene has CDR1 SGHAT and CDR2 FQNNGV. V lost 2 bases, J lost 3 bases, and 10 bases lay in between. This CDR3 contains 14 residues.

This chain connects TRBV6-4 to TRBJ2-5; 7 bases fit TRBD1. The CDR3 loop spans 13 amino acids. The V gene's germline CDR1 is MRHNA and CDR2 SNTAGT. J was trimmed by 5 bases and V by 5 bases; bases with no gene match: 5. CDR3 loop: CASSPTGLETQYF. The CDR3 bases are TGTGCCAGCAGTCCGACAGGGCTGGAGACCCAGTACTTC.

V is TRBV20-1 and J is TRBJ2-6; possibly TRBD2 for D (5 bases). The CDR3 has 17 amino acids. Germline assignment: CDR1 DFQATT and CDR2 SNEGSKA (reference sequence). The CDR3 region has the DNA TGCTGCGCTCCCCGCAGAATTCTAGCTCCTGGGGCCAACGTCCTGACTTTC. This translates into CCAPRRILAPGANVLTF.

This clonotype turned up a few times. The chain links TRBV7-2 to TRBJ2-3, with D tentatively TRBD2 (5 bases). Between the trimmed V and J ends, which lost 5 bases and 3 bases, there was a span of 15 bases. Germline-derived CDR1 and CDR2 are SGHTA and FQGNSA. This CDR3 is 15 amino acids long. The CDR3 reads CASSRWEWETDTQYF. DNA for the CDR3: TGTGCCAGCAGCAGATGGGAGTGGGAAACAGATACGCAGTATTTT.

The genes are TRBV14 and TRBJ2-1; 7 positions agree with TRBD1. Germline CDR1 is SGHDN and CDR2 is FVKESK. The CDR3 sequence is 16 residues long. Losses at the gene ends were 4 bases for V and 3 bases for J; bases not matched to a gene: 9. The DNA of the CDR3 is TGTGCCAGCAGCCCTCTCCGGGACAGATACTACAATGAGCAGTTCTTC. Residues: CASSPLRDRYYNEQFF.

The rearrangement links TRBV2 to TRBJ2-7; D may be TRBD2 (5 bases). This CDR3 region has 12 residues. The germline V gene encodes CDR1 SNHLY and CDR2 FYNNEI. Trimming removed 9 bases at V and 5 bases at J, with 14 bases between. CDR3 in amino acids: CASRTARDEQYV. The CDR3 bases are TGTGCCAGTCGGACTGCCCGGGACGAGCAGTACGTC.

This chain uses TRBV4-2 with TRBJ2-3, with 7 bases lining up with TRBD1. V gave up 3 bases and J gave up 4 bases; unmatched junction bases: 10. The CDR3 contains 16 residues. Germline V lookup: CDR1 LGHNA, CDR2 YNFKEQ. CDR3 in amino acids: CASSHLQGNLADTQYF. The CDR3, as DNA: TGTGCCAGCAGCCACCTACAGGGGAATTTGGCAGATACGCAGTATTTT.

CDR3 protein: CASSPSAWNQETQYF. CDR3 coding DNA: TGTGCCAGCAGTCCCTCCGCTTGGAATCAAGAGACCCAGTACTTC. V is TRBV12-3 or TRBV12-4 and J is TRBJ2-5; D remains ambiguous. The CDR3 loop spans 15 amino acids. With 5 bases removed from V and 2 bases from J, the gap between germline ends came to 15 bases.

V usage is TRBV20-1 and J usage is TRBJ1-2, with a possible D match to TRBD1 (6 bases). The germline V gene encodes CDR1 DFQATT and CDR2 SNEGSKA (reference sequence). Trimming removed 4 bases at V and 5 bases at J, with 23 bases between. This CDR3 is 16 amino acids long. The chain's CDR3 is CSAIKGEGGLGYGYTF. In DNA, the CDR3 is TGCAGTGCTATTAAGGGGGAAGGTGGGCTTGGGTATGGCTACACCTTC.

The gene calls are TRBV19 and TRBJ2-7, with D hard to call. V was trimmed by 4 bases and J by 6 bases, leaving 10 bases between them. The CDR3 totals 12 residues. CDR1 and CDR2 from the germline V gene are LNHDA and SQIVND (reference sequence). The CDR3 nucleotides read TGTGCCAGTAGTACGCTTGGGCTCGAGCAGTACTTC. Protein sequence: CASSTLGLEQYF.

The chain employs TRBV20-1 and TRBJ2-7; D might be TRBD1 or TRBD2, each matching 5 bases. This CDR3 is 12 amino acids long. The germline gives CDR1 DFQATT, CDR2 SNEGSKA (reference sequence). V lost 4 bases and J lost 5, with 12 bases in between. The DNA of the CDR3 is TGCAGTGCTAAATGGGGGTTTAACGAGCAGTACGTC. Protein: CSAKWGFNEQYV.

This chain connects TRBV18 to TRBJ1-1; D ambiguous. The CDR3 is 17 amino acids. V was pared by 3 bases and J by 0 bases, with 17 bases between. Per the germline V gene, CDR1 is KGHSH and CDR2 is LQKENI. The CDR3 coding sequence is TGTGCCAGCTCACCGATTTTCGCCGGCGATATGAACACTGAAGCTTTCTTT. This translates into CASSPIFAGDMNTEAFF.

This clonotype was seen only a few times. The chain recombines TRBV20-1 with TRBJ2-1; TRBD2 matches 7 bases. Per germline, CDR1 DFQATT and CDR2 SNEGSKA (reference sequence). CDR3 length: 16 residues. V lost 6 bases, J lost 7 bases, and 18 bases stayed unmatched. This chain's CDR3 is CSALLGPGGLRNEQFF. CDR3 coding DNA: TGCAGTGCCTTACTAGGACCGGGGGGATTGAGAAATGAGCAGTTCTTC.

This clonotype was found a few times. The rearrangement joins TRBV29-1 to TRBJ1-6, with 7 positions matching TRBD1. With V trimmed by 4 bases and J by 13 bases, 13 bases remained unmatched. Germline-derived CDR1 and CDR2 are SQVTM and ANQGSEA. The CDR3 consists of 14 residues. The CDR3 region is CSVAESDRASPLHF. The DNA of the CDR3 is TGCAGCGTTGCGGAGTCTGACAGGGCGTCTCCCCTCCACTTT.

In its sample, this clonotype was seen many times. The genes are TRBV20-1 and TRBJ2-7; D is perhaps TRBD1 (6 bases). This CDR3 region has 13 residues. Germline-derived CDR1 and CDR2 are DFQATT and SNEGSKA (reference sequence). V lost 6 bases, J lost 7 bases, and 19 bases lay in between. The CDR3 region has the DNA TGCAGTGCACAGACCGAGCAGGGGCGTGAGCAGTACTTC. Protein: CSAQTEQGREQYF.

This clonotype has a count of ten or more. This chain uses TRBV24-1 with TRBJ1-1; D gene uncertain. With 9 bases removed from V and 0 bases from J, the gap between germline ends came to 13 bases. From germline, CDR1 is KGHDR and CDR2 SFDVKD. This CDR3 has 14 amino acids. In nucleotides, the CDR3 is TGTGCCACCCAGGAGCCGGGCATGAACACTGAAGCTTTCTTT. It specifies CATQEPGMNTEAFF.

This clonotype was seen only a few times. V and J are TRBV21-1 and TRBJ2-7. TRBV21-1 is a known pseudogene. The length of the CDR3 is 15 residues. CDR3: CASSKGVGALYEQYV. In DNA form, the CDR3 reads TGTGCCAGCAGCAAAGGGGTAGGCGCTCTGTACGAGCAGTACGTC.

This clonotype was counted many times. V and J are TRBV10-3 and TRBJ2-7, with 9 bases lining up with TRBD1. The germline V gene encodes CDR1 ENHRY and CDR2 SYGVKD. V was clipped by 4 bases and J by 4 bases; unmatched bases: 11. This CDR3 region has 16 residues. The chain's CDR3 is CAISGAPTGGSYEQYV. The CDR3 DNA sequence: TGTGCCATCAGTGGGGCCCCGACAGGGGGTTCTTACGAGCAGTACGTC.

V usage is TRBV4-1 and J usage is TRBJ1-2, with 7 positions matching TRBD1. The germline gives CDR1 MGHRA, CDR2 YSYEKL. The CDR3 is 16 residues long. The ends lost 1 base at V and 7 bases at J; junction bases unmatched: 12. In DNA, the CDR3 is TGCGCCAGCAGCCAAGCCCATCCCGGACAGGCTGGTGGCTACACCTTC. Amino acid sequence: CASSQAHPGQAGGYTF.

In its sample, this clonotype was seen a few times. The chain carries TRBV29-1 and TRBJ1-1; D uncertain. This CDR3 comprises 13 residues. Trimming removed 5 bases from V and 1 base from J, with 11 bases in between. Per germline, CDR1 SQVTM and CDR2 ANQGSEA. The CDR3 spells CSVRAAGNTEAFF. The CDR3 coding sequence is TGCAGCGTTAGGGCGGCAGGGAACACTGAAGCTTTCTTT. Full variable domain (missing parts from reference TRBV29-1 and TRBJ1-1): SAVISQKPSRDICQRGTSLTIQCQVDSQVTMMFWYRQQPGQSLTLIATANQGSEATYESGFVIDKFPISRPNLTFSTLTVSNMSPEDSSIYLCSVRAAGNTEAFFGQGTRLTVV.

This clonotype came up a few times. J is TRBJ2-3 and V is TRBV7-9; the D gene is possibly TRBD1 (5 bases). CDR1 is SEHNR, CDR2 FQNEAQ, per germline (reference sequence). The CDR3 sequence is 13 residues long. Between the trimmed V and J ends, which lost 2 bases and 3 bases, there was a span of 6 bases. This chain's CDR3 is CASSLRQTDTQYF. The CDR3 DNA reads as TGTGCCAGCAGCTTACGACAGACAGATACGCAGTATTTT.

There are a few counts of this clonotype. This chain connects TRBV20-1 to TRBJ2-1; D is ambiguous. The CDR3 spans 15 residues. V dropped 6 bases and J dropped 0 bases, with 15 bases sitting between them. Germline V gene lookup returns CDR1 DFQATT and CDR2 SNEGSKA (reference sequence). The chain's CDR3 is CSAPPLDSSYNEQFF. CDR3 bases: TGCAGTGCCCCACCCTTAGATAGCTCCTACAATGAGCAGTTCTTC.

The sample holds a few counts of this clonotype. The chain links TRBV12-3 or TRBV12-4 to TRBJ1-2; D uncertain. Trimming left V 3 bases short and J 3 bases short, with 8 bases between. This CDR3 is 13 amino acids long. The CDR3 region is CASSFGLYYGYTF. The CDR3 coding sequence is TGTGCCAGCAGTTTTGGGTTGTACTATGGCTACACCTTC.

CDR3 loop: CASSSDRGALAQYF. CDR3 DNA sequence: TGTGCCAGCAGCTCAGACAGGGGGGCGCTGGCCCAGTACTTC. The chain combines TRBV12-3 or TRBV12-4 with TRBJ2-5, with 9 nucleotides matching TRBD1. After removal of 6 bases from V and 9 bases from J, the junction contained 11 bases not matched to a gene. The CDR3 length is 14 residues.